Listed below are T cell receptor beta chains from one sample, sequenced in a study of blood T cell repertoires in COVID-19. TCRdb's table, derived via immunoSEQ multiplex PCR, lists solely in-frame clones and lacks some. Of around 43,000 clones in the sample, roughly 87% were seen once. Sequences were obtained from peripheral blood. The source is a human donor in a cohort sampled during active COVID-19. Each CDR3 is given with its conserved first and last residue.

j_gene	v_gene	len	CDR3aa
TRBJ1-5	TRBV2	15	CASSGAAGPNQPQHF
TRBJ1-2	TRBV7-2	15	CASSQGQGANYGYTF
TRBJ1-5	TRBV11-2	15	CASSLDPRGDQPQHF
TRBJ2-1	TRBV29-1	13	CSTGWGGGDEQFF
TRBJ2-7	TRBV4-3	18	CASSQQTSGTSGSYEQYF
TRBJ1-4	TRBV2	15	CASSRQGAANEKLFF
TRBJ2-7	TRBV4-3	16	CASSHLTPIDTYEQYF
TRBJ2-5	TRBV30	13	CAWSVGGKETQYF
TRBJ2-3	TRBV9	18	CASSVEPGAGWATDTQYF
TRBJ1-1	TRBV9	15	CASSVGSSHRGEAFF
TRBJ1-5	TRBV3-1/TRBV3-2	14	CASSQDYGGQPQHF
TRBJ2-5	TRBV6-5	14	CASSYRTRQETQYF
TRBJ2-7	TRBV20-1	15	CSASGGQVQFYEQYF
TRBJ2-3	TRBV3-1/TRBV3-2	13	CASSSRGTDTQYF
TRBJ2-5	TRBV4-1	16	CASSQGGNRGLETQYF
TRBJ1-1	TRBV4-1	15	CASSPRAAENTEAFF
TRBJ2-7	TRBV2	14	CASKATGGSEEQYF
TRBJ1-2	TRBV5-8	14	CASSTGPSVLGYTF
TRBJ1-1	TRBV6-6	13	CASNLLMNTEAFF
TRBJ2-1	TRBV7-2	17	CASGRPPGQGTYNEQFF
TRBJ2-3	TRBV12-3/TRBV12-4	11	CASSYTDTQYF
TRBJ1-2	TRBV3-1/TRBV3-2	13	CASSDTGQYGYTF
TRBJ2-5	TRBV7-2	13	CASTRDRQETQYF
TRBJ2-4	TRBV9	15	CASSVAETGGVIQYF
TRBJ2-5	TRBV11-3	13	CASSPRTGETQYF
TRBJ2-7	TRBV4-1	14	CASSQDEGADEQYF
TRBJ2-1	TRBV2	15	CASRTLAGDPHEQFF
TRBJ1-3	TRBV10-3	17	CAISSPGQGLSGNTIYF
TRBJ2-5	TRBV7-8	16	CASSILAGGYQETQYF
TRBJ1-1	TRBV18	14	CASATGQGGTEAFF
TRBJ2-7	TRBV6-4	12	CASSDAVYEQYF
TRBJ2-3	TRBV15	18	CATSKGTSGVPRTDTQYF
TRBJ2-5	TRBV5-1	13	CASADRGGETQYF
TRBJ2-2	TRBV30	12	CAWSVSTGELFF
TRBJ1-2	TRBV9	14	CASSVAGGVAGYTF
TRBJ2-7	TRBV5-6	17	CASSFIDWDRVDYEQYF
TRBJ2-7	TRBV4-2	16	CASSQTPGQVRYEQYF
TRBJ2-7	TRBV7-2	14	CASSPSGSSYEQYF
TRBJ2-2	TRBV18	16	CASSPGLAGSTGELFF
TRBJ2-7	TRBV19	13	CASSMTGSYEQYF
TRBJ2-7	TRBV18	16	CASSPPTTSVPYEQYF
TRBJ2-3	TRBV12-3/TRBV12-4	13	CASTRGGSDTQYF